Listed below are T cell receptor beta chains from one sample, sequenced in a study of T cell repertoires in cytomegalovirus infection. MiXCR, applied by TCRdb to the reads, yields one record per CDR3 protein. The sample carries 180,000 or so distinct CDR3 sequences, about a sixth recorded once. What was sequenced was CD8+ T cells from PBMCs. The receptors here all came from a human donor in good health (CMV status not recorded). Some clones in this sample may be carry-over from other donors' samples. CDR3s include the opening cysteine and the closing phenylalanine or tryptophan. Each record gives: V gene, J gene, CDR3 protein.

V gene: TRBV4-2; J gene: TRBJ2-1; CDR3 protein: CASSQGLAGLYNEQFF
V gene: TRBV12-3/TRBV12-4; J gene: TRBJ2-1; CDR3 protein: CASSSGLYNEQFF
V gene: TRBV7-2; J gene: TRBJ2-1; CDR3 protein: CASSLNRVSSYNEQFF
V gene: TRBV20-1; J gene: TRBJ2-3; CDR3 protein: CSAVSGAVTTDTQYF
V gene: TRBV6-8; J gene: TRBJ2-2; CDR3 protein: CASSLGSYTGELFF
V gene: TRBV9; J gene: TRBJ2-1; CDR3 protein: CASSGTSGSYNEQFF
V gene: TRBV6-2/TRBV6-3; J gene: TRBJ1-5; CDR3 protein: CASSHWDRLQPQHF
V gene: TRBV29-1; J gene: TRBJ1-5; CDR3 protein: CSATGPPGTGNQPQHF
V gene: TRBV5-6; J gene: TRBJ1-5; CDR3 protein: CASSVQGYNQPQHF
V gene: TRBV7-9; J gene: TRBJ2-7; CDR3 protein: CASSLVQGINEQYF
V gene: TRBV7-2; J gene: TRBJ2-1; CDR3 protein: CASSPRPSGGSSYNEQFF
V gene: TRBV2; J gene: TRBJ1-1; CDR3 protein: CATIPGQGYTEAFF
V gene: TRBV7-2; J gene: TRBJ2-7; CDR3 protein: CASSSDGTLDEQYF
V gene: TRBV5-6; J gene: TRBJ1-1; CDR3 protein: CASSLGTITEAFF